This TCR beta chain was sequenced for a study of blood T cell repertoires in COVID-19. Study-wide context: Sample material is recorded as cDNA or gDNA derived from T cells, B-cell-depleted T cells, or PBMCs.

As handled by the study authors: The assay estimated nucleated cells by amplifying reference gene primers. Profiled with immunoSEQ multiplex PCR; TCRdb holds only in-frame clones, not every one. That table gives V, J and clone size, and the DNA gave D and trimming. In the table there are some 100,000 clones, approximately 85% of which are singletons. Trimming took 4 bases from V and 8 from J, leaving 17 bases between them. The CDR3 has 14 amino acids. Germline V gene lookup returns CDR1 LGHDT and CDR2 YNNKEL (reference sequence). This chain uses TRBV3-1 (or the pseudogene TRBV3-2) with TRBJ1-2, with D maybe TRBD1 (6 bases). The clonotype originates from an older woman with acute or convalescent COVID-19. The specimen sequenced was peripheral blood. Here the CDR3 DNA reads TGTGCCAGCAGCCCGGGACAACCTCTTCGGGGCTACACCTTC. It specifies CASSPGQPLRGYTF.